Following are 28 T cell receptor beta chains from one sample sequenced in a study of T cell responses to AZD1222 COVID-19 vaccine (dated by TCRdb to 2020 to 2023). The time point tag for this specimen amounts to: baseline before first vaccination. The library was made by the immunoSEQ multiplex PCR assay. What TCRdb holds here is the immuneACCESS table cut down to in-frame rearrangements. Part of the clones is not present; checked against another copy, under half of the missing clones reflect an unresolved V gene, and the others are unexplained. The sample profile shows some 80,000 clones; over 90% of them were found once. The top ten constitute roughly 4.8% of the sample. The sequencing here drew on peripheral blood, taken on day 0 of AZD1222 vaccination. The receptor source for this set is an adult in good health.

This chain connects TRBV6-6 to TRBJ2-3; D remains unclear. Between the trimmed V and J ends, which lost 4 bases and 2 bases, there was a span of 7 bases. This CDR3 region has 13 residues. CDR1 MNHNY and CDR2 SVGAGI come from the germline V gene (reference sequence). The CDR3 loop reads CASSSPFTDTQYF. The CDR3 DNA is TGTGCCAGCAGTTCCCCCTTCACAGATACGCAGTATTTT.

This chain links TRBV19 with TRBJ1-6; D not resolved. The V and J ends lost 5 bases and 10 bases respectively, with 12 bases between them. The CDR3 has 13 amino acids. The germline gives CDR1 LNHDA, CDR2 SQIVND (reference sequence). The CDR3 coding sequence is TGTGCCAGTAGTCCCCTACTCGGGTCACCCCTCCACTTT. Protein product: CASSPLLGSPLHF.

The chain is built from TRBV10-2 and TRBJ1-5; possible D gene TRBD1, 5 bases. The CDR3 is 14 residues long. Between the trimmed V and J ends, which lost 3 bases and 8 bases, there was a span of 14 bases. Per the germline V gene, CDR1 is WSHSY and CDR2 is SAAADI. The CDR3 nucleotides are TGCGCCAGCAGTGACCCACACCGGGGGGAGCCCCAGCATTTT. Its protein is CASSDPHRGEPQHF.

The rearrangement links TRBV18 to TRBJ2-7; 8 bases match TRBD1. CDR3 length equals 18 residues. The germline V gene has CDR1 KGHSH and CDR2 LQKENI. The trim removed 4 bases at V and 0 bases at J, leaving 14 bases unmatched. The DNA for the CDR3 is TGTGCCAGCTCACTAGGCACCGGAAGACAGGGGAGCTCCTACGAGCAGTACTTC. It codes for CASSLGTGRQGSSYEQYF.

The CDR3 DNA follows: TGTGCCAGCAGTTTATGGGGAGGGGGGGCTTTCTTT. Protein: CASSLWGGGAFF. The J gene is TRBJ1-1, the V gene TRBV28; TRBD1 is a possible D gene (6 bases). Germline-derived CDR1 and CDR2 are MDHEN and SYDVKM. The CDR3 covers 12 residues. Trimming left V 0 bases short and J 11 bases short, with 10 bases between.

This chain links TRBV19 with TRBJ1-1, with no clear D. This CDR3 has 14 amino acids. Germline lookup yields CDR1 LNHDA and CDR2 SQIVND (reference sequence). Trimming cost V 1 base and J 0 bases, with 6 bases left between them. The CDR3 spells CASSIASMNTEAFF. The CDR3, as DNA: TGTGCCAGTAGTATAGCCAGCATGAACACTGAAGCTTTCTTT.

The gene calls are TRBV7-3 and TRBJ2-5; 12 bases are shared with TRBD2. The J segment lost 0 bases and the V segment lost 3 bases, leaving 14 bases of the junction unmatched. From germline, CDR1 is SGHTA and CDR2 FQGTGA. CDR3 size: 20 residues. The CDR3 protein is CASSFSPPRGLAGYQETQYF. Written as DNA, the CDR3 is TGTGCCAGCAGCTTTTCCCCGCCCCGCGGACTAGCGGGGTACCAAGAGACCCAGTACTTC.

V gene TRBV18 combines with J gene TRBJ1-4; 7 nucleotides align to TRBD1. CDR3 length: 16 residues. The junction had 10 bases not matched to a gene; V was cut back by 1 base and J by 8 bases. Germline V gene sequence: CDR1 KGHSH, CDR2 LQKENI. The CDR3 nucleotides read TGTGCCAGCTCACCACTGGGACAGAGCGGGACCGAAAAACTGTTTTTT. Protein product: CASSPLGQSGTEKLFF.

The chain recombines TRBV6-1 with TRBJ1-3; D may be TRBD1 (5 bases). The CDR3 extends over 13 amino acids. The V end was cut by 2 bases, the J end by 8 bases, with 10 bases between. The V gene's germline CDR1 is MNHNS and CDR2 SASEGT. The DNA of the CDR3 is TGTGCCAGCAGTGAACAGGGAATCTACACCATATATTTT. This encodes CASSEQGIYTIYF.

The rearrangement joins TRBV19 to TRBJ1-2; D is undetermined. Deletions cut 1 base from V and 4 bases from J, with 10 bases between. This CDR3 contains 14 residues. CDR1 is LNHDA and CDR2 is SQIVND in the germline V gene (reference sequence). The DNA for the CDR3 is TGTGCCAGTAGTATAGTAGGCGCCTTCTATGGCTACACCTTC. This translates into CASSIVGAFYGYTF.

This clone occurred once. The V call is TRBV14, the J call TRBJ1-5; the match to TRBD1 covers 8 bases. V lost 4 bases to trimming and J lost 4 bases; unmatched junction nucleotides: 6. This CDR3 has 15 residues. Germline assignment: CDR1 SGHDN and CDR2 FVKESK. The CDR3 DNA reads TGTGCCAGCAGCCCGATCGGGACAGGAAATCAGCCCCAGCATTTT. The encoded protein is CASSPIGTGNQPQHF. Filled out from reference TRBV14 and TRBJ1-5, the complete variable domain reads EAGVTQFPSHSVIEKGQTVTLRCDPISGHDNLYWYRRVMGKEIKFLLHFVKESKQDESGMPNNRFLAERTGGTYSTLKVQPAELEDSGVYFCASSPIGTGNQPQHFGDGTRLSIL.

The genes are TRBV7-9 and TRBJ2-7; 9 nucleotides align to TRBD1. The V gene end was trimmed by 1 base and the J gene end by 3 bases; junction bases not matched to a gene: 4. Per germline, CDR1 SEHNR and CDR2 FQNEAQ (reference sequence). The CDR3 runs 15 residues. The CDR3, as DNA: TGTGCCAGCAGCTTAGACGGGACAGGGATCTACGAGCAGTACTTC. Residues: CASSLDGTGIYEQYF.

The rearrangement joins TRBV7-3 to TRBJ2-2; D unresolved. V was trimmed by 2 bases and J by 6 bases, leaving 13 bases between them. Germline V gives CDR1 SGHTA, CDR2 FQGTGA. The CDR3 loop spans 15 amino acids. The DNA for the CDR3 is TGTGCCAGCAGCTTATCCAGGAATGAGGCCGGGGAGCTGTTTTTT. Protein: CASSLSRNEAGELFF.

This chain uses TRBV7-9 with TRBJ2-7; 8 bases fit TRBD1. Trimming took 5 bases from V and 2 from J; bases not matched to a gene: 5. CDR3 length equals 14 residues. Per the germline V gene, CDR1 is SEHNR and CDR2 is FQNEAQ (reference sequence). This chain's CDR3 is CASSPGQGPYEQYF. CDR3 nucleotides: TGTGCCAGCAGCCCCGGACAGGGCCCCTACGAGCAGTACTTC.

The chain combines TRBV7-8 with TRBJ1-6; perhaps TRBD1 as D (5 bases). Looked up from germline, CDR1 is SGHVS and CDR2 is FQNEAQ. V gave up 5 bases and J gave up 3 bases, with 11 bases separating them. The CDR3 totals 15 residues. The CDR3 protein is CASSNRQNYNSPLHF. The CDR3 region has the DNA TGTGCCAGCAGCAACAGACAGAACTATAATTCACCCCTCCACTTT.

In its sample, this clone was seen a few times. The same CDR3 is also encoded by other DNA sequences in this sample. DNA for the CDR3: TGTGCCAGCAGTTACCCGGGGGGGGGAAACTATGGCTACACCTTC. Its protein is CASSYPGGGNYGYTF. The chain carries TRBV6-6 and TRBJ1-2, with D possibly TRBD1 on 5 matching bases. CDR1 is MNHNY and CDR2 is SVGAGI in the germline V gene (reference sequence). The V and J ends lost 2 bases and 2 bases respectively, with 12 bases between them. This CDR3 spans 15 amino acids.

This rearrangement joins TRBV5-1 to TRBJ1-6, with unresolved D. The V and J ends lost 7 bases and 2 bases respectively, with 13 bases between them. Germline values: CDR1 SGHRS, CDR2 YFSETQ. The CDR3 runs 15 residues. The chain's CDR3 is CASSLTGPYNSPLHF. CDR3 bases: TGCGCCAGCTCATTAACCGGGCCCTATAATTCACCCCTCCACTTT.

Notes on this clone: An end of the junction differs from the germline gene, which may be a read error. J is TRBJ2-7 and V is TRBV10-2, with TRBD1 identical over 7 bases. The CDR3 extends over 15 amino acids. Per the germline V gene, CDR1 is WSHSY and CDR2 is SAAADI. CDR3 sequence: CAGSESNRGSYEQYF. The CDR3 region has the DNA TGCGCCGGCAGTGAGTCTAACAGGGGCTCCTACGAGCAGTACTTC.

This clone has only one observation. The J gene is TRBJ1-3, the V gene TRBV6-1; D not resolved. Trimming removed 0 bases from V and 4 bases from J, with 10 bases in between. The CDR3 runs to 15 residues. Germline V gene lookup returns CDR1 MNHNS and CDR2 SASEGT. The CDR3 loop is CASSEALEGGNTIYF. Written as DNA, the CDR3 is TGTGCCAGCAGTGAAGCGCTTGAAGGAGGAAACACCATATATTTT.

The CDR3 DNA reads TGTGCCAGTGTCGTGACAGGGGTGTCCGGGGAGCTGTTTTTT. Translating gives CASVVTGVSGELFF. The chain is built from TRBV19 and TRBJ2-2, with TRBD1 identical over 8 bases. The CDR3 has 14 residues. Per germline, CDR1 LNHDA and CDR2 SQIVND (reference sequence). The V and J ends lost 8 bases and 6 bases, in that order; junction bases with no gene match: 8.

The chain is built from TRBV24-1 and TRBJ1-1; a possible D gene is TRBD1 (5 bases). The CDR3 sequence is 16 residues long. Trimming shortened V by 0 bases and J by 4 bases, and 14 bases separated the two germline ends. Per germline, CDR1 KGHDR and CDR2 SFDVKD. The CDR3 DNA follows: TGTGCCACCAGTGATTTGTGGTTGGCCAGGGCCACTGAAGCTTTCTTT. Translating it yields CATSDLWLARATEAFF.

The V call is TRBV27, the J call TRBJ2-7; 11 bases agree with TRBD1. V lost 8 bases to trimming and J lost 4 bases; unmatched junction nucleotides: 19. The CDR3 is 18 amino acids. In germline, CDR1 is MNHEY, CDR2 SMNVEV (reference sequence). The CDR3 is CASGRGPAGTGGKYEQYF. The CDR3 DNA reads as TGTGCCAGCGGCCGGGGGCCGGCCGGGACAGGGGGTAAGTACGAGCAGTACTTC.

The gene calls are TRBV19 and TRBJ1-5, with TRBD1 as a possible D gene (6 bases). Germline V gene lookup returns CDR1 LNHDA and CDR2 SQIVND (reference sequence). The V and J ends lost 8 bases and 7 bases respectively, with 21 bases between them. The CDR3 loop spans 15 amino acids. The CDR3 is CASASWAGEGQPQHF. For the CDR3, the DNA is TGTGCCAGTGCCTCTTGGGCAGGGGAAGGACAGCCCCAGCATTTT.

The V and J genes are TRBV7-2 and TRBJ2-5; D uncertain. Per the germline V gene, CDR1 is SGHTA and CDR2 is FQGNSA. The CDR3 runs to 14 residues. V lost 0 bases to trimming and J lost 1 base, with 6 bases between them. This chain's CDR3 is CASSLAPGQETQYF. CDR3 sequence (DNA): TGTGCCAGCAGCTTAGCGCCGGGCCAAGAGACCCAGTACTTC.

The sample holds one count of this clone. The V call is TRBV5-1, the J call TRBJ1-6, with a tentative D call TRBD1 (5 bases). CDR1 and CDR2 (germline): SGHRS, YFSETQ. Trimming shortened V by 0 bases and J by 10 bases, and 8 bases separated the two germline ends. The CDR3 sequence is 13 residues long. CDR3 coding DNA: TGCGCCAGCAGCTTGGTAGGGGAGTCACCCCTCCACTTT. This sequence encodes CASSLVGESPLHF. The whole variable domain, remainder taken from reference TRBV5-1 and TRBJ1-6, is KAGVTQTPRYLIKTRGQQVTLSCSPISGHRSVSWYQQTPGQGLQFLFEYFSETQRNKGNFPGRFSGRQFSNSRSEMNVSTLELGDSALYLCASSLVGESPLHFGNGTRLTVT.

V gene TRBV18 combines with J gene TRBJ1-5, with TRBD1 as a possible D gene (6 bases). This CDR3 comprises 15 residues. V was clipped by 3 bases and J by 8 bases, with 17 bases between them. Germline V gene sequence: CDR1 KGHSH, CDR2 LQKENI. The CDR3 nucleotides are TGTGCCAGCTCACCCTCGGGGGGGGCGGAGAAGCCCCAGCATTTT. Translation: CASSPSGGAEKPQHF.

Concerning this clone: Different DNA sequences within this sample yield the same CDR3. The chain employs TRBV9 and TRBJ1-5; D is unclear. The CDR3 extends over 12 amino acids. Trimming stripped 0 bases from V and 7 bases from J, with 5 bases between. Germline CDR1 and CDR2: SGDLS and YYNGEE. The CDR3 is CASSVGNQPQHF. CDR3 in DNA: TGTGCCAGCAGCGTAGGAAACCAGCCCCAGCATTTT.

The genes are TRBV5-1 and TRBJ2-4; D possibly uses TRBD1 or TRBD2 (5 bases each). The length of the CDR3 is 15 residues. V lost 3 bases to trimming and J lost 5 bases, with 15 bases between them. CDR1 and CDR2 from the germline V gene are SGHRS and YFSETQ. CDR3 bases: TGCGCCAGCAGCTCTGGGGGAACAGTGGAAAACATTCAGTACTTC. Amino acid sequence: CASSSGGTVENIQYF.